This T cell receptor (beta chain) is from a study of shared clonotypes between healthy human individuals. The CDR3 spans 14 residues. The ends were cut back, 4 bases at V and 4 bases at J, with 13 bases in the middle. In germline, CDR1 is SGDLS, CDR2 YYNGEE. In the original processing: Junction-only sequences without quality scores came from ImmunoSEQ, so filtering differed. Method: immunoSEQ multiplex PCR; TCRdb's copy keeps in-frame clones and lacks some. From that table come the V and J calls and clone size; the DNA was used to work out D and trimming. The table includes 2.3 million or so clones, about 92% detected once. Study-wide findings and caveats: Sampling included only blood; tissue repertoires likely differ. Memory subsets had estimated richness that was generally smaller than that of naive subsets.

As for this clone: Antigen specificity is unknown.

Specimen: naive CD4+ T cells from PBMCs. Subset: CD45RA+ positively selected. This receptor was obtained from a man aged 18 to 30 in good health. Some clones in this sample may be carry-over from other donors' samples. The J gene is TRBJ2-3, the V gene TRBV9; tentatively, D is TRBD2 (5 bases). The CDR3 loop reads CASSPMGGSDTQYF. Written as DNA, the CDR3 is TGTGCCAGCAGCCCCATGGGCGGGTCAGATACGCAGTATTTT.